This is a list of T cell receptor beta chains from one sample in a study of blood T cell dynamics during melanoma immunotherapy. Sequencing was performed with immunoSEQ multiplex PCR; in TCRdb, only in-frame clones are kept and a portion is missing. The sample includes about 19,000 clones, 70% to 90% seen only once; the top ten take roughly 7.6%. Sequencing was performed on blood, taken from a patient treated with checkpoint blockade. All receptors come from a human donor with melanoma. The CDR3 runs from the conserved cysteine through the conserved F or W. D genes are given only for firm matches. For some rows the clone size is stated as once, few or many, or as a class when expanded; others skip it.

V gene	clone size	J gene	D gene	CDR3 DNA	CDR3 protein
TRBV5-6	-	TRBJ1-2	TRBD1	TGTGCCAGCAGCTTAACCGGGACAGGGGGCTTGAGTTATGGCTACACCTTC	CASSLTGTGGLSYGYTF
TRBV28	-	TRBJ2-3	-	TGTGCCTCCACCGGGACCCCTCCCGATACGCAGTATTTT	CASTGTPPDTQYF
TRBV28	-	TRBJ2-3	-	TGTGCCAGCAGTTTCACGGGCACAGATACGCAGTATTTT	CASSFTGTDTQYF
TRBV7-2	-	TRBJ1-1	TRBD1	TGTGCCAGCGGATCCGGGACAGGGGTTCCTGAAGCTTTCTTT	CASGSGTGVPEAFF
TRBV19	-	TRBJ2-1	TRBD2	TGTGCCAGTAGTATCGCGACTAGCGGGAGATACAATGAGCAGTTCTTC	CASSIATSGRYNEQFF
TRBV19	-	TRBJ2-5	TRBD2	TGTGCCAGTAGTATAGATCTGGGGAGGGAAGAGACCCAGTACTTC	CASSIDLGREETQYF
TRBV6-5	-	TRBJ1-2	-	TGTGCCAGCCATCGAAGGGGAGGCCCTAACTATGGCTACACCTTC	CASHRRGGPNYGYTF
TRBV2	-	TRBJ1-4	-	TGTGCCAGCAGTGAAGCGAGCAGGGGCAGCGGGGAAAAACTGTTTTTT	CASSEASRGSGEKLFF
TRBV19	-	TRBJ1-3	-	TGTGCCAGTAGTATTGGGGGATGGACAGCCGGAAACACCATATATTTT	CASSIGGWTAGNTIYF
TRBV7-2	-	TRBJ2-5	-	TGTGCCAGCACTGGGAGAGGGCAAGAGACCCAGTACTTC	CASTGRGQETQYF
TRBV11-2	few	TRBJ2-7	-	TGTGCCAGCAGCTTAGGTCGTTACGAGCAGTACTTC	CASSLGRYEQYF
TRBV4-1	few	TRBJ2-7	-	TGCGCCAGCAGCCAAGATTACTCTTCCTACGAGCAGTACTTC	CASSQDYSSYEQYF
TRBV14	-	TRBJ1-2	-	TGTGCCAGCAGCCTTTGGGGTGACTATGGCTACACCTTC	CASSLWGDYGYTF
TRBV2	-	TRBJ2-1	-	TGTGCCAGCAGCCTCCTGGGCCTGTACAATGAGCAGTTCTTC	CASSLLGLYNEQFF
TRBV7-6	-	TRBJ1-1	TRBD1	TGTGCCAGCAGCTTAGTAGGGGGCGAGTCGGAAGCTTTCTTT	CASSLVGGESEAFF
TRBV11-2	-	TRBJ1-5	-	TGTGCCAGCAGCCTAAGCGGGGGTAGCAATCAGCCCCAGCATTTT	CASSLSGGSNQPQHF
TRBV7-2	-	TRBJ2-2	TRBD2	TGTGCCAGCAGCCCCTCTAGCGGGAGAACCGCGAACACCGGGGAGCTGTTTTTT	CASSPSSGRTANTGELFF